This TCR beta chain originates from a study of T cell responses to AZD1222 COVID-19 vaccine (dated by TCRdb to about 2021). Background on the whole study: AZD1222 recipients whose second dose came at about 4 weeks and those whose second dose came at about 12 weeks were combined into one group, since spike-specific TCR depth and breadth did not differ between the two schedules. Trial participants were enrolled by age into subgroups of 18-55, 56-69 and 70-plus years, and roughly 150, 30 and 60 TCR-sequenced participants, respectively, were included in these subgroups. TCR sequencing covered over 230 trial participants: approximately 200 given two doses of AZD1222 and approximately 26 given two doses of MenACWY control vaccine. The paper as a whole reports these results and caveats: No day 14 peak-response samples were available, so repertoires were characterized only after the peak T cell response. Most participants were white British and females outnumbered males, and the authors suggested that clonal diversity may have been underestimated. Vaccine-associated CD4 TCRs spanned the whole spike protein, with dominant responses in regions 160-218 and 743-854. In the small 56-69-year group, the increase in depth fell short of significance, most likely because of low power. Conclusions about previously exposed vaccinees are limited because only a handful of AZD1222 recipients were SARS-CoV-2 seropositive at baseline. Reportedly, close to half of the unique spike-specific TCRs recognized epitopes lying outside the regions that are mutated in the B.1.351 and B.1.1.7 variants. A significant rise in spike-specific TCR breadth and depth was observed after two AZD1222 doses relative to day 0 and relative to MenACWY recipients.

Comment on this clone: Which antigen it targets is not known. Base qualities are missing; no much larger clone stands one base away. This same CDR3 is encoded by further DNA sequences in the sample.

V is pruned by 5 bases and J by 4 bases, leaving 4 bases of the junction without a gene match. The germline V gene specifies SGHRS as CDR1 and YFSETQ as CDR2. Including the terminal cysteine and phenylalanine, the CDR3 comprises 14 residues. The DNA shown is the 42-base CDR3, in frame from base 1. The CDR3 regions of human TCRbeta chains were analyzed by immunosequencing. The original methods were these. TCRs in the repertoires were matched against a reference library of SARS-CoV-2-specific TCRs that had been generated with the MIRA antigen-specificity platform. Breadth was defined as the fraction of unique TCRs that were SARS-CoV-2-associated, and depth was defined as the fraction of total T cells that were SARS-CoV-2-associated. Using the MIRA data, each spike-specific TCR was mapped to the spike region that the TCR reacts to and placed in a CD4 or CD8 class. Log10-transformed breadth and depth values were compared by one-way ANOVA with Sidak's multiple comparisons tests. TCRdb re-hosts the immuneACCESS table, in-frame sequences only. Its copies lack some clones; in the studies checked, an unresolved V gene accounts for under half of them, and the cause for the rest is not known. From that table come the V and J calls and clone size; the DNA was used to work out D and trimming. This sample lists some 120,000 clones; about 91% were detected once. In total, the top ten clones hold 4.5% to 6% of the sample.

The time point label for this specimen denotes: baseline before first vaccination. Vaccinee samples were obtained from the UK trials COV001 and COV002, which included a single-blind randomized controlled phase 2/3 trial of AZD1222 (ChAdOx1 nCoV-19) in healthy adults. Trial participant PBMC samples were collected at day 0 and day 28 after the second dose for TCRbeta chain sequencing. The receptor's source is an adult in good health. The chain employs TRBV5-1 and TRBJ1-2, and 11 junctional nucleotides match TRBD1. This material consisted of peripheral blood, taken on day 0 of AZD1222 vaccination. This receptor has the CDR3 CASSPGQGAYGYTF. The nucleotide sequence reads TGCGCCAGCAGTCCAGGACAGGGGGCCTATGGCTACACCTTC.